Listed here are 6 T cell receptor beta chains from one sample, sequenced in a study of blood T cell repertoires in COVID-19. Generated by immunoSEQ multiplex PCR, the TCRdb table keeps only in-frame clones and is missing some. The sample records about 180,000 clones, approximately 85% being singletons. The sequencing sample was made of PBMCs or T cells enriched from blood (not recorded which). These receptors all come from a young woman who had recovered from COVID-19.

This chain uses TRBV5-1 with TRBJ2-1; no clear D gene. The ends were cut back, 4 bases at V and 2 bases at J, with 10 bases in the middle. Germline-derived CDR1 and CDR2 are SGHRS and YFSETQ. The CDR3 consists of 14 residues. CDR3 loop: CASSNFLAYNEQFF. The CDR3 region has the DNA TGCGCCAGCAGCAACTTTCTCGCCTACAATGAGCAGTTCTTC.

This chain joins TRBV15 and TRBJ2-7; TRBD2 aligns across 9 bases. Germline V CDR1 and CDR2: LNHNV, YYDKDF (reference sequence). This CDR3 spans 15 amino acids. Losses at the gene ends were 1 base for V and 4 bases for J; bases not matched to a gene: 5. The CDR3 DNA reads as TGTGCCACCAGCAGAGGAGCGGGAGGAGGGTACGAGCAGTACTTC. The encoded protein is CATSRGAGGGYEQYF.

The J gene is TRBJ1-4, the V gene TRBV5-1; 7 bases map to TRBD1. The germline gives CDR1 SGHRS, CDR2 YFSETQ. Trimming took 4 bases from V and 3 from J; bases not matched to a gene: 3. The CDR3 spans 14 residues. The CDR3 loop reads CASSRDSANEKLFF. CDR3 in DNA: TGCGCCAGCAGCCGGGACAGCGCTAATGAAAAACTGTTTTTT.

This clone was found a few times. CDR3 in amino acids: CAWTGVVPNEQFF. DNA of the CDR3: TGTGCCTGGACGGGAGTGGTCCCCAATGAGCAGTTCTTC. V and J are TRBV30 and TRBJ2-1; tentative D call: TRBD2 (6 bases). V was clipped by 4 bases and J by 6 bases, with 13 bases between them. The CDR3 is made up of 13 amino acids. Germline assignment: CDR1 GTSNPN and CDR2 SVGIG (reference sequence).

The J gene is TRBJ2-1, the V gene TRBV11-2; 11 nucleotides match TRBD2. V dropped 0 bases and J dropped 7; count of bases not matched to a gene: 14. The germline gives CDR1 SGHAT, CDR2 FQNNGV. This CDR3 is built from 19 residues. For the CDR3, the DNA is TGTGCCAGCAGCTTAGATCCCCCGGGACTAGCGGCTTCCCCTAATGAGCAGTTCTTC. Translation gives CASSLDPPGLAASPNEQFF.

The CDR3 is CASSSPGLGEQFF. The CDR3 DNA follows: TGTGCCAGCAGTTCACCGGGACTGGGGGAGCAGTTCTTC. This chain uses TRBV12-3 or TRBV12-4 with TRBJ2-1; weak D call: TRBD2 (6 bases). This CDR3 comprises 13 residues. V was clipped by 4 bases and J by 10 bases, with 14 bases between them.